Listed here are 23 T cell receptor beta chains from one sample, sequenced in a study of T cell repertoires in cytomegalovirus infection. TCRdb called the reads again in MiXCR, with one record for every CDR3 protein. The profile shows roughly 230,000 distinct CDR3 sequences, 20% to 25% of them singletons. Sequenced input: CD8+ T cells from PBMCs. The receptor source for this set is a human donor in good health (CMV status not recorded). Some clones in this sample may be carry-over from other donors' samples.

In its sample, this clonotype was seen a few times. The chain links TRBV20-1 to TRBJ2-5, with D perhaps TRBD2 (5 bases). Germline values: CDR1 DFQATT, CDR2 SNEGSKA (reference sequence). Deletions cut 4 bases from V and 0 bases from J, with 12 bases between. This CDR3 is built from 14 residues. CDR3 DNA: TGCAGTGCTAAGGACTCGCCGTACCAAGAGACCCAGTACTTC. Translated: CSAKDSPYQETQYF.

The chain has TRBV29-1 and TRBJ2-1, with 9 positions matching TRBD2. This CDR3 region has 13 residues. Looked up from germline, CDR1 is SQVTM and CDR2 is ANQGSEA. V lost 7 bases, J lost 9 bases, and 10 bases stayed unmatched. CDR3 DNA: TGCAGCGGGCTGGGACTAGCATTATCTGAGCAGTTCTTC. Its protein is CSGLGLALSEQFF.

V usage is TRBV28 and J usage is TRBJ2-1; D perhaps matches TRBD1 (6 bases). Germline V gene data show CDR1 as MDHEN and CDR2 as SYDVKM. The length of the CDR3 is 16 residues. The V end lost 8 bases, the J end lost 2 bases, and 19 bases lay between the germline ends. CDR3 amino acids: CASYSGHHFTYNEQFF. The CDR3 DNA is TGTGCCAGCTATTCGGGACACCACTTTACCTACAATGAGCAGTTCTTC.

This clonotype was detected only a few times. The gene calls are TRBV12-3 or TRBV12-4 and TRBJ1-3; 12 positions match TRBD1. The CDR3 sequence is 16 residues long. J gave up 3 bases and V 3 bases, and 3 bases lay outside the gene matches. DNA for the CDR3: TGTGCCAGCAGTTTGGGACAGGGGGCGCTTGGAAACACCATATATTTT. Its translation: CASSLGQGALGNTIYF.

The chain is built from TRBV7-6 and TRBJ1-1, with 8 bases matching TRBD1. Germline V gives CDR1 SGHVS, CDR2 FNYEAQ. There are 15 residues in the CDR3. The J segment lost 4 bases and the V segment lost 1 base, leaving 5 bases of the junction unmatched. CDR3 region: CASSLDQGAGTEAFF. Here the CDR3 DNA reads TGTGCCAGCAGCTTAGACCAGGGGGCTGGCACTGAAGCTTTCTTT. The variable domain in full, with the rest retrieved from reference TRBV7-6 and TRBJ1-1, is GAGVSQSPRYKVTKRGQDVALRCDPISGHVSLYWYRQALGQGPEFLTYFNYEAQQDKSGLPNDRFSAERPEGSISTLTIQRTEQRDSAMYRCASSLDQGAGTEAFFGQGTRLTVV.

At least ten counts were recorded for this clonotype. CDR3 sequence reads: CASSLDGSSVGYTF. In DNA, the CDR3 is TGTGCCAGCAGCTTAGACGGCTCGTCGGTGGGCTACACCTTC. The V call is TRBV7-9, the J call TRBJ1-2, with D hard to call. This CDR3 has 14 residues. CDR1 is SEHNR and CDR2 is FQNEAQ in the germline V gene (reference sequence). V lost 1 base and J lost 8, with 14 bases in between.

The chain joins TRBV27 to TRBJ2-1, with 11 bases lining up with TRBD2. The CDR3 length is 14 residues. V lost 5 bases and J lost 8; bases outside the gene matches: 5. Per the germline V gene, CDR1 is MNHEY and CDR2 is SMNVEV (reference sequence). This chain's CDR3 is CASSPLAGGYEQFF. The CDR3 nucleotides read TGTGCCAGCAGTCCCCTAGCGGGGGGTTATGAGCAGTTCTTC.

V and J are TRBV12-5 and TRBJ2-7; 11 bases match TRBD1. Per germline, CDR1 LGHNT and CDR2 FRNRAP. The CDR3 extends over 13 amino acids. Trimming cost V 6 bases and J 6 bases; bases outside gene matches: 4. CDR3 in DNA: TGTGCTAGTGGGCCGGGACAGGGGGTCGAGCAGTACTTC. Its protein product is CASGPGQGVEQYF.

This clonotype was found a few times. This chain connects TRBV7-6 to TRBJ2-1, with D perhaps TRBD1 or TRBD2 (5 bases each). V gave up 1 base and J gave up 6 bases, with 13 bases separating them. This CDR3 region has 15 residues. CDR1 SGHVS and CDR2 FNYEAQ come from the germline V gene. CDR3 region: CASSLVGDEANEQFF. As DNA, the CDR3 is TGTGCCAGCAGCTTAGTGGGGGATGAGGCCAATGAGCAGTTCTTC.

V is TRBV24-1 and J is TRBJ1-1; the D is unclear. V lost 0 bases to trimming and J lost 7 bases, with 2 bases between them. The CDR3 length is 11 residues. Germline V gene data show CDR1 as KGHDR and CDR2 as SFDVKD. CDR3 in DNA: TGTGCCACCAGTGATTTGATTGAAGCTTTCTTT. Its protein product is CATSDLIEAFF.

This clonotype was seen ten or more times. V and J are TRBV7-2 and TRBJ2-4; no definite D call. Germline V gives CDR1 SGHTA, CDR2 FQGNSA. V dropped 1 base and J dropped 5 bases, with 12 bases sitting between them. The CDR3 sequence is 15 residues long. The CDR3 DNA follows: TGTGCCAGCAGCTTAGTGTTAGGCTTCGAAAACATTCAGTACTTC. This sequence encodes CASSLVLGFENIQYF.

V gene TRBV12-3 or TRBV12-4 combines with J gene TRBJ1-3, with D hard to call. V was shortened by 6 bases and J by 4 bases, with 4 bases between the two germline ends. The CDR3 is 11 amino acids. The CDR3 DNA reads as TGTGCCAGCAGACTCGGAAACACCATATATTTT. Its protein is CASRLGNTIYF.

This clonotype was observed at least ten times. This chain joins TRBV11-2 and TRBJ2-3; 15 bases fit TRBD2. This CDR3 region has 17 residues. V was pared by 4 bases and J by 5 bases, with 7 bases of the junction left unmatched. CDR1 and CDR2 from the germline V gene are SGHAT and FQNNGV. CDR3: CASSYGLAGGLGDTQYF. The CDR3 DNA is TGTGCCAGCAGCTACGGACTAGCGGGGGGGCTGGGAGATACGCAGTATTTT. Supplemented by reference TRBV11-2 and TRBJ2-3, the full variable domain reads EAGVAQSPRYKIIEKRQSVAFWCNPISGHATLYWYQQILGQGPKLLIQFQNNGVVDDSQLPKDRFSAERLKGVDSTLKIQPAKLEDSAVYLCASSYGLAGGLGDTQYFGPGTRLTVL.

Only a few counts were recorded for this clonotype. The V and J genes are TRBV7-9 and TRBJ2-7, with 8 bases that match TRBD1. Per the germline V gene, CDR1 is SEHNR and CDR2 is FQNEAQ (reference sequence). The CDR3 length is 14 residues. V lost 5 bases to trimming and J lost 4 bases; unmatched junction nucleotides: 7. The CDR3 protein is CASSTLRQGYEQYF. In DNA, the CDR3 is TGTGCCAGCAGCACACTAAGACAGGGGTACGAGCAGTACTTC. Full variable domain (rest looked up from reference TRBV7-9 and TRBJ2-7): DTGVSQNPRHKITKRGQNVTFRCDPISEHNRLYWYRQTLGQGPEFLTYFQNEAQLEKSRLLSDRFSAERPKGSFSTLEIQRTEQGDSAMYLCASSTLRQGYEQYFGPGTRLTVT.

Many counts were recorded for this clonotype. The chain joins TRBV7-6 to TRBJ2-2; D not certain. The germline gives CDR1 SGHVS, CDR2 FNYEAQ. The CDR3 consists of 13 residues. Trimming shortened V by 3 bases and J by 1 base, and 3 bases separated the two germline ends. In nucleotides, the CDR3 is TGTGCCAGCAGCTTTGAGAACACCGGGGAGCTGTTTTTT. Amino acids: CASSFENTGELFF. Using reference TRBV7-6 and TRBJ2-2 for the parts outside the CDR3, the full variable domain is GAGVSQSPRYKVTKRGQDVALRCDPISGHVSLYWYRQALGQGPEFLTYFNYEAQQDKSGLPNDRFSAERPEGSISTLTIQRTEQRDSAMYRCASSFENTGELFFGEGSRLTVL.

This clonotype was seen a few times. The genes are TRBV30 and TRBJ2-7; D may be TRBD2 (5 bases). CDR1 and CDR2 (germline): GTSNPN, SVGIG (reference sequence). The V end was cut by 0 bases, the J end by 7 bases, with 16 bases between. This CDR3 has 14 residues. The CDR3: CAWSVLGLADEQYF. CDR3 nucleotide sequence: TGTGCCTGGAGTGTACTTGGTCTAGCTGATGAGCAGTACTTC.

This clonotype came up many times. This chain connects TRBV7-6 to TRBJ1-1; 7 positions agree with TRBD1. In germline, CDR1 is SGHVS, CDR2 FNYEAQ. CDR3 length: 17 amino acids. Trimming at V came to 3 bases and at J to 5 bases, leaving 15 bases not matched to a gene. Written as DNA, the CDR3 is TGTGCCAGCAGCTTGTCCTACAGGGGCTCGGGGACGACTGAAGCTTTCTTT. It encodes CASSLSYRGSGTTEAFF.

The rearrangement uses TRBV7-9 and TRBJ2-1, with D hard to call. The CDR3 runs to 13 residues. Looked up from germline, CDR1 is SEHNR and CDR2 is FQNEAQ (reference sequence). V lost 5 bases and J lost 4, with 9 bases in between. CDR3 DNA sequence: TGTGCCAGCAGCGACTCGACGTACAATGAGCAGTTCTTC. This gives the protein CASSDSTYNEQFF. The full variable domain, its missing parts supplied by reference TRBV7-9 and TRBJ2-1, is DTGVSQNPRHKITKRGQNVTFRCDPISEHNRLYWYRQTLGQGPEFLTYFQNEAQLEKSRLLSDRFSAERPKGSFSTLEIQRTEQGDSAMYLCASSDSTYNEQFFGPGTRLTVL.

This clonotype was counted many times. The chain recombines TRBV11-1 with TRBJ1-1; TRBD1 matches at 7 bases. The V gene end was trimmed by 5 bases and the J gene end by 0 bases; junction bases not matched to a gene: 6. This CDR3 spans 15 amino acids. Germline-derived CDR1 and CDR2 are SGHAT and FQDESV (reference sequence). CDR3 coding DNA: TGTGCCAGCAGCGAGGGGACAGTGATGAACACTGAAGCTTTCTTT. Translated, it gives CASSEGTVMNTEAFF.

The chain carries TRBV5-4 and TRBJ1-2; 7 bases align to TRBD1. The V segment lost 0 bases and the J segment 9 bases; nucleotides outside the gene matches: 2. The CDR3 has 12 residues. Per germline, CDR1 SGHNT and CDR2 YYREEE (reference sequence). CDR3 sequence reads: CASSLGDSRYTF. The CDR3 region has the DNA TGTGCCAGCAGCTTGGGGGACAGTCGCTACACCTTC. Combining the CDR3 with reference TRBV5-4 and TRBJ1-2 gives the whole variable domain ETGVTQSPTHLIKTRGQQVTLRCSSQSGHNTVSWYQQALGQGPQFIFQYYREEENGRGNFPPRFSGLQFPNYSSELNVNALELDDSALYLCASSLGDSRYTFGSGTRLTVV.

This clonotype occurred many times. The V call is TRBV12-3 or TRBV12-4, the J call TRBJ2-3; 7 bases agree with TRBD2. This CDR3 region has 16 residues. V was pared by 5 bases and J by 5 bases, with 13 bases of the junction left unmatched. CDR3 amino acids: CASSPPTAGPRDTQYF. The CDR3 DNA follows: TGTGCCAGCAGTCCTCCTACAGCGGGGCCCAGAGATACGCAGTATTTT.

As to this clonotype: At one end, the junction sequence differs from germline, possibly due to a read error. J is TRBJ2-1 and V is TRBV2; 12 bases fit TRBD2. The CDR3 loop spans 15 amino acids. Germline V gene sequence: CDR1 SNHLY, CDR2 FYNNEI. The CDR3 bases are TGTGTCAGCAGTGAAGGACTAGCGGGGAACAATGAGCAGTTCTTC. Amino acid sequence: CVSSEGLAGNNEQFF.

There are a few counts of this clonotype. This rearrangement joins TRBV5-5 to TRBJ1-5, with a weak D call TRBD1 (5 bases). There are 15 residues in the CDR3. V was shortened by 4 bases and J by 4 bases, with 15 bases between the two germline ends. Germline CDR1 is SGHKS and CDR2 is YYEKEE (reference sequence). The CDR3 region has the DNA TGTGCCAGCAGCGACTGGGACGGAAAGAATCAGCCCCAGCATTTT. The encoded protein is CASSDWDGKNQPQHF.